This TCR beta chain was documented in a study of blood T cell repertoires in COVID-19. About the study: COVID-19 samples, acute and convalescent, were from the United States, Italy and Spain.

Germline lookup yields CDR1 SQVTM and CDR2 ANQGSEA. The CDR3 contains 14 residues. Trimming took off 7 bases at V and 1 base at J, with 15 bases between the two ends. Per the study methods: It was from reference gene primer amplification that nucleated cell counts were estimated. Measured with immunoSEQ multiplex PCR; TCRdb has only the in-frame clones, and not every one. V and J calls and clone size are as listed in that table; D and trimming were resolved from the DNA. This sample has 65,000 to 95,000 clones, with 87% found just once. The receptor's source is a man aged 30 to 39 with acute or convalescent COVID-19. The chain links TRBV29-1 to TRBJ2-3; D is ambiguous. The sequenced material came from peripheral blood. CDR3 nucleotide sequence: TGCAGCGCCGGCCCTATCGCACGCACAGATACGCAGTATTTT. Amino acids: CSAGPIARTDTQYF.